This T cell receptor (beta chain) was documented in a study of radiation and T cells in renal cell carcinoma. This clone occurred once. The sample's time point: blood 4 weeks post-SBRT, at nephrectomy. Regarding treatment: 15 Gy SBRT to primary tumor, nephrectomy 4 weeks later. Germline lookup yields CDR1 SGHAT and CDR2 FQDESV (reference sequence). Trimming removed 2 bases at V and 0 bases at J, with 8 bases between. The length of the CDR3 is 15 residues. Clones were read by immunoSEQ multiplex PCR, and TCRdb kept only the in-frame ones, dropping some. This sample has fewer than 200,000 clones, with about 88% found just once.

The material sequenced was blood, taken from a patient whose treatment included radiotherapy and nephrectomy. This receptor was obtained from a woman between 45 and 60 years old with renal cell carcinoma. The V call is TRBV11-1, the J call TRBJ1-3; D is possibly TRBD1 (5 bases). CDR3 in amino acids: CASSLNRNSGNTIYF. As DNA, the CDR3 is TGTGCCAGCAGCTTAAACAGGAACTCTGGAAACACCATATATTTT. Combining the CDR3 with reference TRBV11-1 and TRBJ1-3 gives the whole variable domain EAEVAQSPRYKITEKSQAVAFWCDPISGHATLYWYRQILGQGPELLVQFQDESVVDDSQLPKDRFSAERLKGVDSTLKIQPAELGDSAMYLCASSLNRNSGNTIYFGEGSWLTVV.